One TCR beta chain is described in this entry. This specimen comes from a study of cytomegalovirus exposure and HLA in healthy donors. V lost 2 bases and J lost 6; bases outside the gene matches: 4. Germline CDR1 reads SGHRS; CDR2 reads YFSETQ. The CDR3 has 14 amino acids. Use of 60 Vbeta and 13 Jbeta primers characterized the PCR. Some clones are missing from TCRdb's copy, which holds only in-frame ones; the method was immunoSEQ multiplex PCR. The sample records some 170,000 clones, over 70% being singletons. V and J are TRBV5-1 and TRBJ2-4; TRBD2 matches at 8 bases. Sequencing was done on a sample of PBMCs. This TCR came from a woman aged 55-69 years in good health and CMV-seropositive. The CDR3 loop reads CASSFFSGVNIQYF. The CDR3 coding sequence is TGCGCCAGCAGCTTCTTTAGCGGGGTAAACATTCAGTACTTC.